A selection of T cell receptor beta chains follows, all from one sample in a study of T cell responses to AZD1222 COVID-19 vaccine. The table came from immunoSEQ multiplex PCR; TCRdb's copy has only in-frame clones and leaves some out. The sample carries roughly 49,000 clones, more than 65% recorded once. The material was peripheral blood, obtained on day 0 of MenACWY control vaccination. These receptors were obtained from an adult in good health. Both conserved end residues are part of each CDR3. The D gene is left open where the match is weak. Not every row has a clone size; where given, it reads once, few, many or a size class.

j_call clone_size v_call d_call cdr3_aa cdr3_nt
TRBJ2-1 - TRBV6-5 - CASLTGVNYNEQFF TGTGCCAGCTTAACGGGGGTCAACTACAATGAGCAGTTCTTC
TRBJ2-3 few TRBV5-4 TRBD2 CASSFTSGVRTDTQYF TGTGCCAGCAGCTTCACTAGCGGGGTTCGCACAGATACGCAGTATTTT
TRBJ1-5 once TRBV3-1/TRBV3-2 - CASSQGLTNQPQHF TGTGCCAGCAGCCAGGGACTGACCAATCAGCCCCAGCATTTT
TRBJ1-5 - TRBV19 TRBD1 CASSGEDRGDNQPQHF TGTGCCAGTAGTGGGGAGGACAGGGGGGACAATCAGCCCCAGCATTTT
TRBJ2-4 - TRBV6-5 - CASSSWGADKNIQYF TGTGCCAGCAGTTCGTGGGGGGCTGACAAAAACATTCAGTACTTC
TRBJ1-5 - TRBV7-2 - CASSLGVGRLNQPQHF TGTGCCAGCAGCTTAGGTGTGGGACGGCTCAATCAGCCCCAGCATTTT
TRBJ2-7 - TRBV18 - CASSPPGITGEQYF TGTGCCAGCTCACCACCGGGCATCACGGGAGAGCAGTACTTC
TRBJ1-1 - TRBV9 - CASRGEFLEAFF TGTGCCAGCAGGGGGGAATTTTTAGAAGCTTTCTTT
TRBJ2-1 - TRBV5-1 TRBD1 CASSPGSKTGTGGYNEQFF TGCGCCAGCAGCCCCGGGTCTAAAACCGGGACAGGGGGCTACAATGAGCAGTTCTTC
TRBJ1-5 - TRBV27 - CASRSQGLSQPQHF TGTGCCAGCAGATCACAGGGTTTGAGTCAGCCCCAGCATTTT
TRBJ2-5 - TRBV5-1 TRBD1 CASYRGPREETQYF TGCGCCAGCTACAGGGGGCCGCGGGAAGAGACCCAGTACTTC
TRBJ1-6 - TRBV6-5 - CASSYSGSSPLHF TGTGCCAGCAGTTACTCGGGGAGTTCACCCCTCCACTTT
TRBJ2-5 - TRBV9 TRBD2 CASSSRAGVDETQYF TGTGCCAGCAGCTCCCGAGCGGGGGTTGATGAGACCCAGTACTTC
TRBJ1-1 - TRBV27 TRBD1 CASSFTGVGLNTEAFF TGTGCCAGCAGTTTTACAGGGGTCGGGTTGAACACTGAAGCTTTCTTT
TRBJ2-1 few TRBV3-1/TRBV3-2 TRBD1 CASSQPVAGGALGSYNEQFF TGTGCCAGCAGCCAGCCGGTGGCAGGGGGCGCCCTGGGCTCCTACAATGAGCAGTTCTTC
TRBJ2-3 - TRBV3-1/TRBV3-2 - CASSSLTDTQYF TGTGCCAGCAGCTCCCTGACAGATACGCAGTATTTT
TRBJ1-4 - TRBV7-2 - CASSLGGGGTAEKLFF TGTGCCAGCAGCTTAGGAGGGGGAGGGACCGCTGAAAAACTGTTTTTT
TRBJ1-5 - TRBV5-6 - CASSFAKQPQHF TGTGCCAGCAGCTTTGCAAAACAGCCCCAGCATTTT
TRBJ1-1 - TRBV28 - CASREQGKTEAFF TGTGCCAGCAGGGAACAGGGAAAAACTGAAGCTTTCTTT
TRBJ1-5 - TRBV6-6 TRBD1 CASRPKQGDAQPQHF TGTGCCAGCAGGCCGAAACAGGGGGATGCCCAGCCCCAGCATTTT
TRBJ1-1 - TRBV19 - CASTQQGGTEAFF TGTGCCAGTACCCAACAGGGCGGGACTGAAGCTTTCTTT
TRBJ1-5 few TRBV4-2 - CASSLQAKGIRDQPQHF TGTGCCAGCAGCCTCCAGGCGAAGGGGATTAGGGATCAGCCCCAGCATTTT
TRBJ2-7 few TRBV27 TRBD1 CASSPGTAISYEQYF TGTGCCAGCAGTCCAGGGACAGCTATATCCTACGAGCAGTACTTC
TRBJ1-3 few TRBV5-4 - CASSGEGPSGNTIYF TGTGCCAGCAGCGGGGAGGGGCCCTCTGGAAACACCATATATTTT
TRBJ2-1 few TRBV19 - CASSIVPGSYNEQFF TGTGCCAGTAGTATAGTCCCAGGGTCATACAATGAGCAGTTCTTC
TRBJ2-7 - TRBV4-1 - CASSQGSDSYEQYF TGCGCCAGCAGCCAAGGGTCTGACTCCTACGAGCAGTACTTC
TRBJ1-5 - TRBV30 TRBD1 CAWRGQGGNNQPQHF TGTGCCTGGAGAGGACAGGGAGGTAACAATCAGCCCCAGCATTTT
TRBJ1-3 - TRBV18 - CASSPGESSGNTIYF TGTGCCAGCTCACCGGGAGAGAGCTCTGGAAACACCATATATTTT
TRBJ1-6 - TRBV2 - CASSVETGTNSPLHF TGTGCCAGCAGTGTCGAAACAGGGACGAATTCACCCCTCCACTTT
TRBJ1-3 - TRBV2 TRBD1 CASRGPGQGGNTIYF TGTGCCAGCAGGGGGCCGGGACAGGGCGGAAACACCATATATTTT